These 10 T cell receptor beta chains originate from one sample sequenced in a study of T cells in Graves' hyperthyroidism and ophthalmopathy. RNA transcripts yielded amplified TCR beta CDR3 regions. HTBI primers drove first-round RT-PCR of the TCR CDR3. From the multiplex PCR reads, TCRdb called clonotypes with MiXCR, one entry per CDR3 protein. The sample includes around 690,000 distinct CDR3 sequences, less than 25% of them seen just once. Sample: blood. The receptor set was obtained from a young man with Graves' ophthalmopathy.

This clonotype was picked up a small number of times. The chain joins TRBV9 to TRBJ2-1; the D is unclear. V was shortened by 0 bases and J by 3 bases, with 10 bases between the two germline ends. This CDR3 is built from 15 residues. CDR1 and CDR2 (germline): SGDLS, YYNGEE. CDR3 sequence reads: CASSVAGIGYNEQFF. CDR3 sequence (DNA): TGTGCCAGCAGCGTAGCTGGCATCGGCTACAATGAGCAGTTCTTC.

In its sample, this clonotype was seen many times. The chain couples TRBV11-2 to TRBJ2-1; 7 nucleotides align to TRBD2. J lost 4 bases, V lost 5 bases, and 11 bases had no gene match. Germline-derived CDR1 and CDR2 are SGHAT and FQNNGV. This CDR3 contains 16 residues. CDR3 protein: CASSHSFLAAYNEQFF. The CDR3 bases are TGTGCCAGCAGCCATTCTTTCCTAGCGGCGTACAATGAGCAGTTCTTC.

Concerning this clonotype: Being one base from a much bigger clone, this may be a read error. The chain links TRBV12-3 or TRBV12-4 to TRBJ1-4; D is uncertain. CDR3 size: 14 residues. The V end was cut by 6 bases, the J end by 8 bases, with 16 bases between. The CDR3, as DNA: TGTGCCAGCAGAGCCGGCCTCCGAAGGGAAAAACTGTTTTTT. This encodes CASRAGLRREKLFF.

This clonotype was seen at least ten times. The genes are TRBV28 and TRBJ2-3; TRBD2 aligns across 7 bases. Germline CDR1 and CDR2: MDHEN and SYDVKM. The length of the CDR3 is 15 residues. The V segment lost 5 bases and the J segment 4 bases; nucleotides outside the gene matches: 9. CDR3 loop: CASSRRREISDTQYF. Written as DNA, the CDR3 is TGTGCCAGCAGTAGGAGGCGGGAGATCTCAGATACGCAGTATTTT.

This rearrangement joins TRBV15 to TRBJ2-5, with D perhaps matching TRBD2 (5 bases). The V end lost 0 bases, the J end lost 2 bases, and 16 bases lay between the germline ends. In germline, CDR1 is LNHNV, CDR2 YYDKDF (reference sequence). There are 17 residues in the CDR3. This CDR3 is CATSRDPPDSVQETQYF. The CDR3 nucleotides read TGTGCCACCAGCAGAGACCCCCCGGACTCAGTACAAGAGACCCAGTACTTC.

The gene calls are TRBV5-4 and TRBJ1-2, with D uncertain. The CDR3 spans 14 residues. The germline gives CDR1 SGHNT, CDR2 YYREEE (reference sequence). The germline V and J ends were trimmed by 4 bases and 1 base, with 11 bases remaining between them. The CDR3, as DNA: TGTGCCAGCAGCGTCGACGGCGATAACTATGGCTACACCTTC. Its translation: CASSVDGDNYGYTF.

This clonotype was detected a few times. The chain joins TRBV30 to TRBJ1-2; the D gene is possibly TRBD1 (5 bases). The V and J ends lost 8 bases and 6 bases respectively, with 13 bases between them. The CDR3 totals 11 residues. CDR1 GTSNPN and CDR2 SVGIG come from the germline V gene (reference sequence). The DNA for the CDR3 is TGTGCCACGAAGTTGGGGGATGGCTACACCTTC. It encodes CATKLGDGYTF.

This clonotype was seen a handful of times. The chain combines TRBV5-1 with TRBJ2-1; 9 nucleotides match TRBD1. The CDR3 totals 16 residues. The germline CDR1 and CDR2 sequences are SGHRS and YFSETQ. With V trimmed by 2 bases and J by 8 bases, 11 bases remained unmatched. The CDR3 DNA reads TGCGCCAGCAGCTTAACCAAGACAGGGGGAGGCTATGAGCAGTTCTTC. Residues: CASSLTKTGGGYEQFF.

This sequence joins TRBV28 and TRBJ2-5; D perhaps matches TRBD2 (6 bases). Germline assignment: CDR1 MDHEN and CDR2 SYDVKM. The CDR3 extends over 15 amino acids. With 5 bases removed from V and 5 bases from J, the gap between germline ends came to 18 bases. The CDR3 nucleotides are TGTGCCAGCAGTGCAACGGGAGTGGGGAAGGAGACCCAGTACTTC. Protein sequence: CASSATGVGKETQYF. The whole variable domain, filled in from reference TRBV28 and TRBJ2-5, reads DVKVTQSSRYLVKRTGEKVFLECVQDMDHENMFWYRQDPGLGLRLIYFSYDVKMKEKGDIPEGYSVSREKKERFSLILESASTNQTSMYLCASSATGVGKETQYFGPGTRLLVL.

This clonotype was counted between two and nine times. The V and J genes are TRBV6-1 and TRBJ1-5; 8 bases align to TRBD1. The CDR3 length is 15 residues. The ends lost 6 bases at V and 7 bases at J; junction bases unmatched: 11. Germline assignment: CDR1 MNHNS and CDR2 SASEGT. As DNA, the CDR3 is TGTGCCAGCAGCCCCGGGACAGGCTTCTCCCAGCCCCAGCATTTT. Its protein product is CASSPGTGFSQPQHF.